The rows below give T cell receptor beta chains drawn from one sample of a study of shared clonotypes between healthy human individuals. Libraries were prepared by immunoSEQ multiplex PCR; TCRdb keeps only in-frame clonotypes and omits some of them. The sample includes around 2,000,000 clones, 85% to 95% of them seen just once. The sequencing input was naive CD8+ T cells from PBMCs. The receptors here all came from a young man in good health. Some clones in this sample may be carry-over from other donors' samples. Each CDR3 is given with its conserved first and last residue. D genes are given only for firm matches. Clone size is stated in some rows and not others, as once, few, many or a class when expanded.

d_gene	j_gene	v_gene	abundance	CDR3nt	CDR3aa
TRBD1	TRBJ1-2	TRBV27	.	TGTGCCAGCAGGCCGGACAGGAACTATGGCTACACCTTC	CASRPDRNYGYTF
.	TRBJ1-5	TRBV27	.	TGTGCCAGCAGTTTACACAGTGCTAATCAGCCCCAGCATTTT	CASSLHSANQPQHF
.	TRBJ1-1	TRBV19	.	TGTGCCAGTAGTGCTTCCCTCAGGGGTTGGACTGAAGCTTTCTTT	CASSASLRGWTEAFF
TRBD1	TRBJ1-5	TRBV6-1	.	TGTGCCAGCAGTGAAGGTGGCAGGGGGCGGCAGCCCCAGCATTTT	CASSEGGRGRQPQHF
TRBD2	TRBJ2-5	TRBV4-1	.	TGCGCCAGCAGCCAAGGACGCGGGAGAGGGACCCAGTACTTC	CASSQGRGRGTQYF
.	TRBJ2-1	TRBV4-1	.	TGCGCCAGCAGCCTTGGGCCTGGAGATGAGCAGTTCTTC	CASSLGPGDEQFF
.	TRBJ2-1	TRBV28	.	TGTGCCAGCAGTTGGGGGACACCCCTTGGGGATGAGCAGTTCTTC	CASSWGTPLGDEQFF
.	TRBJ2-4	TRBV28	.	TGTGCCAGCAGTGATCGCAGGGTAACCAAAAACATTCAGTACTTC	CASSDRRVTKNIQYF
.	TRBJ1-5	TRBV4-1	once	TGCGCCAGCAGCCAAGACTCAGGGTCGGGTCAGCCCCAGCATTTT	CASSQDSGSGQPQHF
.	TRBJ2-7	TRBV21-1	.	TGTGCCAGCAGCAAGCCTCGGACTAGCGGATTCTACGAGCAGTACTTC	CASSKPRTSGFYEQYF
.	TRBJ2-5	TRBV6-1	.	TGTGCCAGCAGTGAAGCGCTGAACTGGGTCCAAACGGACCAAGAGACCCAGTACTTC	CASSEALNWVQTDQETQYF
.	TRBJ2-4	TRBV7-2	.	TGTGCCAGCAGCTTAGATGTTTTGAGGGGCCCTAAAAACATTCAGTACTTC	CASSLDVLRGPKNIQYF
TRBD1	TRBJ1-2	TRBV4-1	once	TGCGCCAGCACCTCCGACCCGGGGTGGAAGGGGGCGATTGGCTACACCTTC	CASTSDPGWKGAIGYTF
.	TRBJ2-7	TRBV4-2	.	TGTGCCAGCAGCCAAGAACGCGGGGTTCCCCGAGAGCAGTACTTC	CASSQERGVPREQYF
.	TRBJ2-7	TRBV6-5	.	TGTGCCAGCAGTTACTCGAGGCCCTCCGAGCAGTACTTC	CASSYSRPSEQYF
TRBD2	TRBJ2-7	TRBV5-1	.	TGCGCCAGCAGCCCCGGACTAGCGGGAATGAGGTCCTACGAGCAGTACTTC	CASSPGLAGMRSYEQYF
TRBD1	TRBJ2-2	TRBV14	.	TGTGCCAGCAGCCAATTGACAGGGGCCGTGGTCACCGGGGAGCTGTTTTTT	CASSQLTGAVVTGELFF
.	TRBJ1-1	TRBV7-2	.	TGTGCCAGCAGCTTAATACAGTTGAACACTGAAGCTTTCTTT	CASSLIQLNTEAFF
.	TRBJ1-4	TRBV7-9	.	TGTGCCAGCAGCTCTGGGATCTCTGAAAAACTGTTTTTT	CASSSGISEKLFF
TRBD1	TRBJ2-3	TRBV7-2	.	TGTGCCAGCAGCTTTCCGAAGACAGGGTCGAGCACAGATACGCAGTATTTT	CASSFPKTGSSTDTQYF
.	TRBJ1-6	TRBV29-1	.	TGCAGCGTTGATGACGACTACACGACTAATTCACCCCTCCACTTT	CSVDDDYTTNSPLHF
.	TRBJ2-6	TRBV28	once	TGTGCCAGTCGATTTAGCAGGGGGGCCAACGTCCTGACTTTC	CASRFSRGANVLTF
TRBD1	TRBJ2-3	TRBV30	.	TGTGCCTGGTTAACCCAGGGGGCCGGGATAACAGATACGCAGTATTTT	CAWLTQGAGITDTQYF
TRBD1	TRBJ2-7	TRBV9	once	TGTGCCAGCAGCGTGGGGACAGGGGGCGACGAGCAGTACTTC	CASSVGTGGDEQYF
.	TRBJ2-2	TRBV9	.	TGTGCCAGCAGCGTAAGGGTGGCGGGACTGGGGCCCGGGGAGCTGTTTTTT	CASSVRVAGLGPGELFF
TRBD1	TRBJ2-3	TRBV6-6	.	TGTGCCAGCAGTTACCTACAGGGGGGCCCGGATACGCAGTATTTT	CASSYLQGGPDTQYF
.	TRBJ1-5	TRBV28	.	TGTGCCAGCAGACCTTTTTCGACAGCCTATAGCAATCAGCCCCAGCATTTT	CASRPFSTAYSNQPQHF
.	TRBJ1-4	TRBV19	.	TGTGCCAGTAGTATGGCTTTCGGGAATTATGAAAAACTGTTTTTT	CASSMAFGNYEKLFF
TRBD2	TRBJ2-7	TRBV7-2	few	TGTGCCAGCAGCCCGGGACTAGCGGCCTCCTACGAGCAGTACTTC	CASSPGLAASYEQYF
TRBD1	TRBJ2-7	TRBV28	once	TGTGCCAGCAGTGTGGACAGGGTGGCCTACGAGCAGTACTTC	CASSVDRVAYEQYF
.	TRBJ2-7	TRBV12-5	few	TGTGCTAGTGGTTTGGGACACTACGAGCAGTACTTC	CASGLGHYEQYF
.	TRBJ1-1	TRBV27	.	TGTGCCAGCAGGGGAGGACACGCGAACACTGAAGCTTTCTTT	CASRGGHANTEAFF
.	TRBJ2-1	TRBV18	.	TGTGCCAGCTCACCAGTTGAGGGGGTAGGCGATGAGCAGTTCTTC	CASSPVEGVGDEQFF
.	TRBJ2-5	TRBV14	.	TGTGCCAGCAGCCAAGGGTACAGTTACCAAGAGACCCAGTACTTC	CASSQGYSYQETQYF